This passage covers 21 T cell receptor beta chains from one sample sequenced in a study of technical replicates of blood from a handful of donors. Generated by immunoSEQ multiplex PCR, the TCRdb table keeps only in-frame clones and is missing some. Of approximately 87,000 clones listed, approximately 94% are singletons. Sequencing used T cells isolated from PBMCs. The receptors stem from a human donor in good health.

This sequence joins TRBV18 and TRBJ2-1; 9 bases are shared with TRBD2. The CDR3 totals 16 residues. Germline assignment: CDR1 KGHSH and CDR2 LQKENI. Losses at the gene ends were 2 bases for V and 1 base for J; bases not matched to a gene: 3. CDR3: CASSPRLADSYNEQFF. CDR3 DNA sequence: TGTGCCAGCTCACCAAGACTAGCGGATTCCTACAATGAGCAGTTCTTC.

The V and J genes are TRBV7-3 and TRBJ2-2; perhaps TRBD2 as D (6 bases). CDR1 and CDR2 (germline): SGHTA, FQGTGA. CDR3 length equals 13 residues. Trimming shortened V by 3 bases and J by 5 bases, and 7 bases separated the two germline ends. The CDR3, as DNA: TGTGCCAGCAGCTTTGGAGGGACCGGGGAGCTGTTTTTT. Protein product: CASSFGGTGELFF.

The rearrangement joins TRBV29-1 to TRBJ2-3; TRBD2 might be the D (6 bases). This CDR3 spans 13 amino acids. Germline CDR1 and CDR2: SQVTM and ANQGSEA. Trimming shortened V by 6 bases and J by 6 bases, and 16 bases separated the two germline ends. The DNA for the CDR3 is TGCAGCGTAGGCGGGCGGGGCGAGGATACGCAGTATTTT. Its translation is CSVGGRGEDTQYF.

The V call is TRBV2, the J call TRBJ2-1; possibly TRBD2 for D (6 bases). CDR1 is SNHLY, CDR2 FYNNEI, per germline. The V gene lost 4 bases and the J gene lost 0 bases, with 19 bases spanning the gap. The CDR3 has 18 amino acids. CDR3 sequence: CASSGTRFAGSSYNEQFF. CDR3 coding DNA: TGTGCCAGCAGTGGGACCAGGTTTGCGGGGAGCTCCTACAATGAGCAGTTCTTC.

The chain combines TRBV4-1 with TRBJ1-1; a possible D gene is TRBD1 (5 bases). This CDR3 spans 16 amino acids. The germline V gene encodes CDR1 MGHRA and CDR2 YSYEKL. V lost 0 bases, J lost 2 bases, and 13 bases lay in between. CDR3 sequence: CASSQDGGTGNTEAFF. The CDR3 coding sequence is TGCGCCAGCAGCCAAGACGGGGGGACGGGCAACACTGAAGCTTTCTTT.

The chain uses TRBV6-5 and TRBJ2-3; D unclear. V lost 0 bases and J 6 bases, leaving 7 bases between the germline ends. Germline CDR1 and CDR2: MNHEY and SVGAGI. The CDR3 is made up of 13 amino acids. As DNA, the CDR3 is TGTGCCAGCAGTTACTCGACTCGGGATACGCAGTATTTT. Translated, it gives CASSYSTRDTQYF.

The CDR3 loop reads CASSVEDRLSGDTEAFF. As DNA, the CDR3 is TGTGCCAGCAGCGTAGAGGACCGGTTATCCGGGGACACTGAAGCTTTCTTT. The chain links TRBV9 to TRBJ1-1; D gene ambiguous. CDR3 length equals 17 residues. CDR1 and CDR2 from the germline V gene are SGDLS and YYNGEE. Trimming took off 0 bases at V and 3 bases at J, with 18 bases between the two ends.

This clone showed up just once. CDR3 bases: TGTGCCAGCAGCCTGGAGGGACAGGGAGGATCTGAAGCTTTCTTT. Protein sequence: CASSLEGQGGSEAFF. The rearrangement uses TRBV7-3 and TRBJ1-1; 9 nucleotides line up with TRBD1. The CDR3 consists of 15 residues. J gave up 6 bases and V 5 bases, and 10 bases lay outside the gene matches. Germline assignment: CDR1 SGHTA and CDR2 FQGTGA.

V and J are TRBV19 and TRBJ2-2; D remains unclear. Trimming shortened V by 7 bases and J by 2 bases, and 8 bases separated the two germline ends. The germline V gene has CDR1 LNHDA and CDR2 SQIVND (reference sequence). The CDR3 extends over 13 amino acids. The CDR3 DNA follows: TGTGCCAGTAACGCAGTAAACACCGGGGAGCTGTTTTTT. Translation: CASNAVNTGELFF.

The V call is TRBV19, the J call TRBJ2-7; 7 positions agree with TRBD1. V was pared by 1 base and J by 0 bases, with 9 bases of the junction left unmatched. The V gene's germline CDR1 is LNHDA and CDR2 SQIVND (reference sequence). CDR3 length: 17 amino acids. CDR3 region: CASSIAFDRALSYEQYF. The CDR3, as DNA: TGTGCCAGTAGTATAGCGTTCGACAGGGCCCTCTCCTACGAGCAGTACTTC.

This sequence joins TRBV5-1 and TRBJ2-3; 11 bases line up with TRBD2. Unmatched junction bases numbered 4, after V lost 2 bases and J lost 2 bases. This CDR3 has 16 residues. Germline loops: CDR1 SGHRS, CDR2 YFSETQ. The chain's CDR3 is CASSLLTSGNTDTQYF. CDR3 nucleotide sequence: TGCGCCAGCAGCTTACTGACTAGCGGGAACACAGATACGCAGTATTTT.

V is TRBV5-8 and J is TRBJ1-4; 9 nucleotides line up with TRBD1. The CDR3 is 18 amino acids. The germline V gene has CDR1 SGHTS and CDR2 YDEGEE. V lost 4 bases and J lost 0; bases outside the gene matches: 10. The CDR3 is CASSTGTGSVATNEKLFF. The DNA for the CDR3 is TGTGCCAGCAGCACCGGGACAGGGTCGGTTGCAACTAATGAAAAACTGTTTTTT.

This chain links TRBV10-2 with TRBJ1-2; TRBD1 matches at 11 bases. This CDR3 contains 15 residues. Germline V gene sequence: CDR1 WSHSY, CDR2 SAAADI. The V segment lost 7 bases and the J segment 3 bases; nucleotides outside the gene matches: 7. The DNA for the CDR3 is TGCGCCAGCAACCCCGGACAGGGGGCTGACTATGGCTACACCTTC. It specifies CASNPGQGADYGYTF.

V is TRBV29-1 and J is TRBJ2-1; 8 bases line up with TRBD2. CDR1 and CDR2 from the germline V gene are SQVTM and ANQGSEA. This CDR3 spans 15 amino acids. V shed 7 bases and J 2 bases; nucleotides not matched to a gene: 10. The CDR3 DNA is TGCAGCGCCCTTAGGACTAGCTCACCCTACAATGAGCAGTTCTTC. Protein product: CSALRTSSPYNEQFF.

This chain uses TRBV25-1 with TRBJ2-3; tentatively, D is TRBD1 (5 bases). This CDR3 spans 15 amino acids. The V end was cut by 4 bases, the J end by 0 bases, with 11 bases between. Germline CDR1 MGHDK, CDR2 SYGVNS. The CDR3 loop reads CASSGRTPSTDTQYF. CDR3 in DNA: TGTGCCAGCAGTGGAAGGACACCGAGCACAGATACGCAGTATTTT.

This clone appeared a single time. The rearrangement links TRBV4-2 to TRBJ2-7; 8 nucleotides align to TRBD1. Trimming cost V 1 base and J 4 bases; bases outside gene matches: 9. Germline CDR1 reads LGHNA; CDR2 reads YNFKEQ. The CDR3 is 16 residues long. The CDR3 reads CASSQASDREPYEQYF. The CDR3 DNA is TGTGCCAGCAGCCAAGCTTCGGACAGGGAACCTTACGAGCAGTACTTC.

CDR3 coding DNA: TGTGCCAGCAGCCCGAGATTCGGACTAGCGGGAGGGTCCTACGAGCAGTACTTC. Residues: CASSPRFGLAGGSYEQYF. The chain carries TRBV7-9 and TRBJ2-7; 15 positions match TRBD2. The CDR3 is 18 residues long. Germline-derived CDR1 and CDR2 are SEHNR and FQNEAQ (reference sequence). The J segment lost 1 base and the V segment lost 5 bases, leaving 9 bases of the junction unmatched.

This chain links TRBV12-5 with TRBJ1-5, with no clear D. Germline CDR1 LGHNT, CDR2 FRNRAP. This CDR3 has 13 amino acids. The V end lost 1 base, the J end lost 6 bases, and 7 bases lay between the germline ends. DNA for the CDR3: TGTGCTAGTGGTTTGGCTCCCCGTCAGCCCCAGCATTTT. Translated, it gives CASGLAPRQPQHF.

In this sample, this clone turned up once. V is TRBV14 and J is TRBJ2-3, with TRBD1 identical over 8 bases. The germline gives CDR1 SGHDN, CDR2 FVKESK. Trimming removed 2 bases from V and 3 bases from J; junction bases left unmatched: 4. There are 15 residues in the CDR3. The CDR3 DNA is TGTGCCAGCAGCCAATGGGGACAGGAAACAGATACGCAGTATTTT. Translated, it gives CASSQWGQETDTQYF.

V gene TRBV5-8 combines with J gene TRBJ2-3; 7 nucleotides agree with TRBD2. CDR1 and CDR2 (germline): SGHTS, YDEGEE. CDR3 length: 14 residues. V dropped 5 bases and J dropped 2; count of bases not matched to a gene: 5. The CDR3: CASRKRGVTDTQYF. The DNA of the CDR3 is TGTGCCAGCAGGAAACGGGGGGTCACAGATACGCAGTATTTT.

The V call is TRBV5-4, the J call TRBJ2-1; maybe TRBD1 (5 bases). There are 16 residues in the CDR3. The ends were cut back, 2 bases at V and 4 bases at J, with 16 bases in the middle. Germline values: CDR1 SGHNT, CDR2 YYREEE (reference sequence). CDR3 sequence: CASSLYGQGKYNEQFF. DNA of the CDR3: TGTGCCAGCAGCTTATACGGGCAGGGAAAGTACAATGAGCAGTTCTTC.